The source of this T cell receptor beta chain is a study of beta chain features in type 1 diabetes. Looked up from germline, CDR1 is ENHRY and CDR2 is SYGVKD. There are 14 residues in the CDR3. The trim removed 5 bases at V and 7 bases at J, leaving 6 bases unmatched. Study-wide results and limits: The study left unresolved whether HLA type influences TCRB rearrangement. People with Type 1 diabetes carried modestly yet significantly shorter TCRB CDR3s in all four CD4+ subsets.

Every isolated RNA sample was fully reverse transcribed, so sequencing captured expressed TCRB transcripts. The study sequenced naive, central memory and regulatory T cell samples to an average of about 3.57 million reads. Assay: immunoSEQ multiplex PCR; the TCRdb copy retains only in-frame clones and omits some. The data contain around 710,000 clones, around 11% of them singletons. A few counts support this clone. What it binds is not known. The specimen was naive CD4+ T cells from blood. The chain uses TRBV10-3 and TRBJ1-5; TRBD1 agrees at 9 bases. The receptor was isolated from a man aged 25-40 years with type 1 diabetes. CDR3 residues: CAISPGQGDQPQHF. The CDR3 nucleotides read TGTGCCATCAGTCCGGGACAGGGTGACCAGCCCCAGCATTTT.